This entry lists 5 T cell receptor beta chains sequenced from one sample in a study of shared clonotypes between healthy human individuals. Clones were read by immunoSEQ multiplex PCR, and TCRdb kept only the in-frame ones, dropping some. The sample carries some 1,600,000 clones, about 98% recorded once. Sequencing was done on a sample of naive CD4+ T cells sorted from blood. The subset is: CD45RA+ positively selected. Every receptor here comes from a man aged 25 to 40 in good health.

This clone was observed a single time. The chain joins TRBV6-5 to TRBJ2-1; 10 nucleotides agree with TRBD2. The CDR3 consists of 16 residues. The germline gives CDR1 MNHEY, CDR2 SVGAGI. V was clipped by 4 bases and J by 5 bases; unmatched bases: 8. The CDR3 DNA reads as TGTGCCAGCAGTTTCCGTAGCGGGAGGAGGGACAATGAGCAGTTCTTC. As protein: CASSFRSGRRDNEQFF.

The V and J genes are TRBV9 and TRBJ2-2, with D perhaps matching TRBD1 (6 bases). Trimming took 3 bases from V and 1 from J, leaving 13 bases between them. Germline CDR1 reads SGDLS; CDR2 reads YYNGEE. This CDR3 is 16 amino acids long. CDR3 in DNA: TGTGCCAGCAGCGCAAAGACAGGATGGAACACCGGGGAGCTGTTTTTT. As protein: CASSAKTGWNTGELFF.

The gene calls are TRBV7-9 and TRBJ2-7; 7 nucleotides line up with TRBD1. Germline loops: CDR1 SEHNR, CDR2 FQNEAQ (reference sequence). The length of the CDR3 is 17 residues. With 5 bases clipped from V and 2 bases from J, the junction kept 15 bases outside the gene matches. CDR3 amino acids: CASSPLLGSGTAYEQYF. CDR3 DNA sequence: TGTGCCAGCAGCCCCCTCTTAGGATCCGGGACAGCCTACGAGCAGTACTTC.

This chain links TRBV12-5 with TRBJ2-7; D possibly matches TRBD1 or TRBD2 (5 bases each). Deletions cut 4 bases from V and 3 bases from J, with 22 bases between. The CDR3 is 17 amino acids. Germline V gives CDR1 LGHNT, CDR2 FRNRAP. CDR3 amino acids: CASGSPQGGAGGYEQYF. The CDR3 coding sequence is TGTGCTAGTGGTTCCCCCCAGGGTGGGGCTGGAGGCTACGAGCAGTACTTC.

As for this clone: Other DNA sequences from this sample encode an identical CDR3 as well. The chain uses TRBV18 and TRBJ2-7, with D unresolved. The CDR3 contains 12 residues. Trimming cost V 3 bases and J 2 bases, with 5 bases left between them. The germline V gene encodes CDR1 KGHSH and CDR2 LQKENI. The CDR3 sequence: CASSPDPYEQYF. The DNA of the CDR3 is TGTGCCAGCTCACCGGATCCCTACGAGCAGTACTTC.